This T cell receptor beta chain derives from a study of T cell responses to AZD1222 COVID-19 vaccine. With 5 bases removed from V and 5 bases from J, the gap between germline ends came to 18 bases. Germline-derived CDR1 and CDR2 are SGHTA and FQGNSA. The CDR3 spans 15 residues. Generated by immunoSEQ multiplex PCR, the TCRdb table keeps only in-frame clones and is missing some. This table has roughly 89,000 clones, roughly 88% appearing once. The source is an adult in good health. This rearrangement joins TRBV7-2 to TRBJ2-5; D is possibly TRBD2 (5 bases). Source: peripheral blood, taken on day 0 of MenACWY control vaccination. The CDR3 bases are TGTGCCAGCAGCAGTAGACCGGCGGGTTGGGAGACCCAGTACTTC. It is translated as CASSSRPAGWETQYF.